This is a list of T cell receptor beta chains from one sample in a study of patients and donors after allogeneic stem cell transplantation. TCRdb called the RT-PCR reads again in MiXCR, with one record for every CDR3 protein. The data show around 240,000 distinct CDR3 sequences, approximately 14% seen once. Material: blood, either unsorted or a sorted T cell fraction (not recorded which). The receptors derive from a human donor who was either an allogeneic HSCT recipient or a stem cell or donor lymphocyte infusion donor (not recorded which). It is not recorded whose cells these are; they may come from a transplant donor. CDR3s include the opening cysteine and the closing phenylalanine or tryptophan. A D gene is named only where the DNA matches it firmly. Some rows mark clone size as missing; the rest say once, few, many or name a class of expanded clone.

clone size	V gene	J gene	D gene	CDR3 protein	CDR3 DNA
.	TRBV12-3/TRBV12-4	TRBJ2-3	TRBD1	CASSSQGQSTDTQYF	TGTGCCAGCAGTTCTCAGGGACAGAGCACAGATACGCAGTATTTT
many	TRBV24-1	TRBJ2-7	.	CATSDRNYEQYF	TGTGCCACCAGTGACCGAAACTACGAGCAGTACTTC
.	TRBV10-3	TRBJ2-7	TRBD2	CAISESASGSYEQYF	TGTGCCATCAGTGAGTCGGCTAGCGGGAGCTACGAGCAGTACTTC
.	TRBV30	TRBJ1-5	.	CAWSHGRTGNQPQHF	TGTGCCTGGAGCCACGGACGGACAGGCAATCAGCCCCAGCATTTT
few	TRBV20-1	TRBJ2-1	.	CSARETPEQFF	TGCAGTGCTAGAGAGACCCCTGAGCAGTTCTTC
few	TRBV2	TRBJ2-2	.	CASSEAHSYTGELFF	TGTGCCAGCAGTGAAGCCCACTCTTACACCGGGGAGCTGTTTTTT
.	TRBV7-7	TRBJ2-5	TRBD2	CASSAGTNKETQYF	TGTGCTAGCAGCGCCGGGACTAATAAAGAGACCCAGTACTTC
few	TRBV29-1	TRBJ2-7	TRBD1	CSVASDRGSYEQYF	TGCAGCGTCGCAAGCGACAGGGGCTCCTACGAGCAGTACTTC
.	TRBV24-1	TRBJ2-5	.	CATSDGAGVLATQYF	TGTGCCACCAGTGATGGGGCAGGGGTCCTGGCGACCCAGTACTTC
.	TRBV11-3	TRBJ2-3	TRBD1	CASSPRTGLDTQYF	TGTGCCAGCAGCCCCAGGACAGGGTTAGATACGCAGTATTTT
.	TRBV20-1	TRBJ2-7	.	CSARGLADYEQYF	TGCAGTGCCAGGGGCCTAGCGGACTACGAGCAGTACTTC
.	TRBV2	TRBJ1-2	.	CASSEDGYGYGYTF	TGTGCCAGCAGTGAGGATGGTTACGGCTATGGCTACACCTTC
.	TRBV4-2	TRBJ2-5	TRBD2	CASSQGPSQRGEETQYF	TGTGCCAGCAGCCAAGGCCCCTCCCAGCGGGGGGAAGAGACCCAGTACTTC
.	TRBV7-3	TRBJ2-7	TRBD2	CASSPASGGLVEQYF	TGTGCCAGCAGCCCTGCTAGCGGGGGTCTAGTTGAGCAGTACTTC
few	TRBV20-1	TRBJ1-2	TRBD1	CSAETRQGGYGYTF	TGCAGTGCTGAGACCCGACAGGGAGGCTATGGCTACACCTTC
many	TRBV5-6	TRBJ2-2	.	CASSFVSGELFF	TGTGCCAGCAGCTTTGTTTCCGGGGAGCTGTTTTTT
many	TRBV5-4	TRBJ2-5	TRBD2	CASSLRRLAGGETQYF	TGTGCCAGCAGCTTGAGGCGGCTAGCGGGGGGAGAGACCCAGTACTTC
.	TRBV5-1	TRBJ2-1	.	CASSFEASYNEQFF	TGCGCCAGCAGCTTCGAAGCTAGTTACAATGAGCAGTTCTTC
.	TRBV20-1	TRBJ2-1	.	CSASSLALWNEQFF	TGCAGTGCTAGCTCCCTAGCTCTCTGGAATGAGCAGTTCTTC
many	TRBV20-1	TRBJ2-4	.	CSASLSQGKNIQYF	TGCAGTGCTAGTCTCAGCCAGGGAAAAAACATTCAGTACTTC
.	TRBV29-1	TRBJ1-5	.	CSVAEGLNPNQPQHF	TGCAGCGTTGCCGAGGGCCTGAACCCAAATCAGCCCCAGCATTTT
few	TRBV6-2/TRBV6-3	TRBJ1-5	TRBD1	CASVGQPFQPQHF	TGTGCCAGTGTGGGACAGCCCTTTCAGCCCCAGCATTTT
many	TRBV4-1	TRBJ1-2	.	CASSQASANTNYGYTF	TGCGCCAGCAGCCAAGCTTCAGCTAATACTAACTATGGCTACACCTTC
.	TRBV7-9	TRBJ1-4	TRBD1	CASSSDRGSEKLFF	TGTGCCAGCAGTTCGGACAGGGGTTCTGAAAAACTGTTTTTT
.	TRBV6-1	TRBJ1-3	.	CASSPDSSGNTIYF	TGTGCCAGCAGTCCGGACAGCTCTGGAAACACCATATATTTT
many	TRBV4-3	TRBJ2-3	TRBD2	CASSQDVQAGVTRADTQYF	TGCGCCAGCAGCCAAGACGTACAAGCGGGGGTGACGAGGGCAGATACGCAGTATTTT
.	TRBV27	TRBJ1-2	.	CASWDGRSYGYTF	TGTGCCAGCTGGGACGGAAGGAGCTATGGCTACACCTTC
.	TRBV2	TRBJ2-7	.	CASSDPIWQGSYEQYF	TGTGCCAGCAGTGACCCGATCTGGCAGGGATCCTACGAGCAGTACTTC
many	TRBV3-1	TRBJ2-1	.	CASSQEVLGGGYNEQFF	TGTGCCAGCAGCCAAGAAGTGCTGGGGGGCGGGTACAATGAGCAGTTCTTC
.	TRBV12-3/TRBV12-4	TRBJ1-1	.	CASSLLWPGVKNTEAFF	TGTGCCAGCAGTTTACTTTGGCCAGGGGTAAAGAACACTGAAGCTTTCTTT
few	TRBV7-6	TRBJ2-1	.	CASIRGGPYNEQFF	TGTGCCAGCATCCGAGGCGGACCATACAATGAGCAGTTCTTC
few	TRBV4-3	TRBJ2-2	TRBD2	CASSQTGPSGTNTGELFF	TGCGCCAGCAGCCAGACGGGGCCTAGCGGAACGAACACCGGGGAGCTGTTTTTT
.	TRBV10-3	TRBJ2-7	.	CAISESRGSTYEQYF	TGTGCCATCAGTGAGTCGAGGGGGTCCACCTACGAGCAGTACTTC
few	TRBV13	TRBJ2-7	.	CASSSRNSYEQYF	TGTGCCAGCAGCTCACGCAACTCCTACGAGCAGTACTTC
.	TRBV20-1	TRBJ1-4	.	CSADYCGTEPEKLFF	TGCAGTGCCGATTATTGCGGGACCGAACCCGAAAAACTGTTTTTT
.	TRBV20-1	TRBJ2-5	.	CSASDLGTGETQYF	TGCAGTGCTAGTGACCTCGGGACTGGGGAGACCCAGTACTTC
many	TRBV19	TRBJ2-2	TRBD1	CASRPNRGTGELFF	TGTGCCAGTAGGCCTAACAGGGGCACCGGGGAGCTGTTTTTT
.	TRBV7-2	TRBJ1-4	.	CASSLGGGGDEKLFF	TGTGCCAGCAGCTTAGGGGGAGGCGGGGATGAAAAACTGTTTTTT
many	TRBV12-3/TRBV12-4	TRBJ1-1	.	CASNRNRAATEAFF	TGTGCCAGCAACCGCAACAGGGCGGCCACTGAAGCTTTCTTT
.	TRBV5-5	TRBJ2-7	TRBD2	CASSLVRLAGGFRYEQYF	TGTGCCAGCAGCTTGGTTAGACTAGCGGGGGGATTTCGATACGAGCAGTACTTC
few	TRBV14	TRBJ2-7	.	CASSQEMLAGHQYF	TGTGCCAGCAGCCAAGAAATGTTAGCCGGGCACCAGTACTTC
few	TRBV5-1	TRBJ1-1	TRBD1	CASSFGTGGRDTEAFF	TGCGCCAGCAGCTTCGGGACAGGGGGCAGGGACACTGAAGCTTTCTTT
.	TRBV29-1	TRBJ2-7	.	CSVAGARRLGEQYF	TGCAGCGTTGCCGGGGCCCGTAGATTGGGTGAGCAGTACTTC
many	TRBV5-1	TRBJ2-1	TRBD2	CASSLAGGSSYNEQFF	TGCGCCAGCAGCTTGGCGGGCGGGAGCTCCTACAATGAGCAGTTCTTC
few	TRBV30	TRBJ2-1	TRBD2	CAWSKKGLAGDLSSYNEQFF	TGTGCCTGGAGTAAAAAGGGACTAGCGGGAGACCTTAGCTCCTACAATGAGCAGTTCTTC
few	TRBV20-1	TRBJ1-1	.	CSARESGPPGTEAFF	TGCAGTGCTAGGGAGTCGGGGCCTCCGGGCACTGAAGCTTTCTTT
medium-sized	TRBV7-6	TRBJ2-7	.	CASSSQTRYEQYF	TGTGCCAGCAGCTCACAGACTCGCTACGAGCAGTACTTC
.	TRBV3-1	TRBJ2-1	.	CASSQDWGNNEQFF	TGTGCCAGCAGCCAAGATTGGGGAAACAATGAGCAGTTCTTC
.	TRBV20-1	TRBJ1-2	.	CSARPQGFGYTF	TGCAGTGCTAGACCTCAGGGGTTCGGCTACACCTTC
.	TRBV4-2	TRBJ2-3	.	CASSQEGRGVGTDTQYF	TGTGCCAGCAGCCAAGAAGGCCGCGGGGTAGGAACAGATACGCAGTATTTT
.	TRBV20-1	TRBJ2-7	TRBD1	CSARDGATGLWEQYF	TGCAGTGCTAGAGATGGAGCGACAGGGCTTTGGGAGCAGTACTTC